This TCR beta chain was identified in a study of cytomegalovirus exposure and HLA in healthy donors. PCR employed 60 Vbeta and 13 Jbeta primers. This table comes from immunoSEQ multiplex PCR, and its TCRdb copy is limited to in-frame clones, with some not included. The table has 150,000 to 200,000 clones, about 80% seen once. A remark on this clone: Its antigen remains unidentified.

This CDR3 is 15 amino acids long. J lost 3 bases, V lost 5 bases, and 6 bases had no gene match. The germline gives CDR1 SGHAT, CDR2 FQNNGV. The study's findings and limits: In a later analysis, TCR association rates varied by HLA locus: DRB1 most, HLA-C fewest.

The rearrangement joins TRBV11-2 to TRBJ2-1; 8 nucleotides agree with TRBD2. The clonotype comes from a woman aged 25 to 45 in good health and CMV-seropositive. The material sequenced was PBMCs. CDR3: CASSPSGGGYNEQFF. Here the CDR3 DNA reads TGTGCCAGCAGCCCCTCCGGGGGGGGCTACAATGAGCAGTTCTTC. Complete variable domain (other parts from reference TRBV11-2 and TRBJ2-1): EAGVAQSPRYKIIEKRQSVAFWCNPISGHATLYWYQQILGQGPKLLIQFQNNGVVDDSQLPKDRFSAERLKGVDSTLKIQPAKLEDSAVYLCASSPSGGGYNEQFFGPGTRLTVL.